This T cell receptor beta chain was captured in a study of T cell responses to AZD1222 COVID-19 vaccine. This CDR3 contains 14 residues. Germline CDR1 is SEHNR and CDR2 is FQNEAQ (reference sequence). Trimming took off 2 bases at V and 4 bases at J, with 6 bases between the two ends. Points from the study as a whole: There were mostly white British donors and more females than males, and clonal diversity was possibly underestimated. Reports say nearly half of spike-specific TCRs go after unmutated variant regions. No day 14 peak samples; only post-peak repertoires were characterized. Spike-specific TCR breadth and depth both grew after two AZD1222 doses.

This clone was observed a few times. What it recognizes is unknown. Some clones are missing from TCRdb's copy, which holds only in-frame ones; the method was immunoSEQ multiplex PCR. Altogether more than 95,000 clones are present, approximately 83% being singletons, with the ten largest covering under 4.5%. The specimen comprised peripheral blood, sampled on day 0 of MenACWY control vaccination. The origin of this receptor is an adult in good health. The chain is built from TRBV7-9 and TRBJ2-6; D call uncertain. The CDR3 bases are TGTGCCAGCAGCTTACCCCCAGGGGCCAACGTCCTGACTTTC. It yields the protein CASSLPPGANVLTF.